Sequencing of this T cell receptor (beta chain) was carried out in a study of blood T cell repertoires in COVID-19. Whole-study context: COVID-19 samples collected from the United States, Italy and Spain covered acute and convalescent phases. PBMCs, B-cell-depleted T cells, or T cells provided the cDNA or gDNA that made up the material.

Under the authors' procedure: Estimated nucleated cell counts came from reference gene primer amplification. Sequencing was performed with immunoSEQ multiplex PCR; in TCRdb, only in-frame clones are kept and a portion is missing. V and J calls and clone size are copied from that table; D and trimming were computed from the DNA. This sample has fewer than 200,000 clones, with around three quarters found just once. The V segment lost 0 bases and the J segment 4 bases; nucleotides outside the gene matches: 16. The CDR3 sequence is 20 residues long. Germline V lookup: CDR1 SNHLY, CDR2 FYNNEI. V is TRBV2 and J is TRBJ2-7, with 12 nucleotides matching TRBD2. Material for sequencing was peripheral blood. This receptor was obtained from a man between 65 and 85 years old with active or convalescent COVID-19. CDR3 DNA: TGTGCCAGCAGTGAAGCGCTTCTTGTGGCTAGCGGGAGGGATCGGTACGAGCAGTACTTC. This gives the protein CASSEALLVASGRDRYEQYF.